Below, one T cell receptor beta chain is given with its context. Its antigen remains unidentified. The CDR3 spans 18 residues. Germline V gives CDR1 MDHEN, CDR2 SYDVKM. V was clipped by 7 bases and J by 6 bases, with 28 bases between them. The source of the sample is a study of T cell responses to AZD1222 COVID-19 vaccine. Findings and caveats of the study: Nearly half of unique spike-specific TCRs reportedly avoided B.1.351 and B.1.1.7 mutated regions. Only 5 or 6 individuals given AZD1222 were seropositive at baseline. Clonal diversity was possibly underestimated, and the donors were mostly white British, with more females. Repertoire samples came only from after the peak T cell response.

The repertoire was sequenced with immunoSEQ multiplex PCR; TCRdb's copy has only in-frame clones and lacks some. In the table there are 75,000 to 95,000 clones, about nine tenths of which are singletons. The chain employs TRBV28 and TRBJ2-1, with D tentatively TRBD2 (7 bases). The starting material was peripheral blood, obtained 28 days after the second dose of the MenACWY control vaccine. This clonotype originated in an adult who received the MenACWY meningococcal vaccine as a control. CDR3 protein: CASKRSGPVGGGGNEQFF. The CDR3 DNA reads as TGTGCCAGCAAGAGGAGCGGGCCTGTAGGGGGGGGCGGCAATGAGCAGTTCTTC.